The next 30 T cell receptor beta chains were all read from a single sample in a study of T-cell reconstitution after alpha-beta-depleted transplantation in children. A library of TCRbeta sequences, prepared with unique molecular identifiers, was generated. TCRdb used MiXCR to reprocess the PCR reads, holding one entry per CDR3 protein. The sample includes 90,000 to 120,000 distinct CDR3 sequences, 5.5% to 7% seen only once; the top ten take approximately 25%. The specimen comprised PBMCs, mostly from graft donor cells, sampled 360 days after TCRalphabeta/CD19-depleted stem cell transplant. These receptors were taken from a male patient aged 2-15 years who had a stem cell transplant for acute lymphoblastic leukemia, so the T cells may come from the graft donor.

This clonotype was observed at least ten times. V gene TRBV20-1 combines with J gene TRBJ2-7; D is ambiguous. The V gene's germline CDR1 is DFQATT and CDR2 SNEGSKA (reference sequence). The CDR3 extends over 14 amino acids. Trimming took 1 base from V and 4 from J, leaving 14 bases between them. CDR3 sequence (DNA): TGCAGTGCTAGAGCGAACAGAGTTCGGTACGAGCAGTACTTC. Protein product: CSARANRVRYEQYF.

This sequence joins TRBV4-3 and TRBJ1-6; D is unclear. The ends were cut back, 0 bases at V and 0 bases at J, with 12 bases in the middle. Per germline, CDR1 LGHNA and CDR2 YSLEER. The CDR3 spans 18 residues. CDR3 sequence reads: CASSQEPVGSSYNSPLHF. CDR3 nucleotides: TGCGCCAGCAGCCAAGAACCCGTCGGGAGCTCCTATAATTCACCCCTCCACTTT.

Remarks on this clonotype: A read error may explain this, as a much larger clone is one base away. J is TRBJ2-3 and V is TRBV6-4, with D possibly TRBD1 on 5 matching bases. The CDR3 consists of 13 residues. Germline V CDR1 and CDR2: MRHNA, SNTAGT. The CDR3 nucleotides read TGTGCCAGCAGCCGTCGCCGCACAGGTACGCAGTATTTT. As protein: CASSRRRTGTQYF.

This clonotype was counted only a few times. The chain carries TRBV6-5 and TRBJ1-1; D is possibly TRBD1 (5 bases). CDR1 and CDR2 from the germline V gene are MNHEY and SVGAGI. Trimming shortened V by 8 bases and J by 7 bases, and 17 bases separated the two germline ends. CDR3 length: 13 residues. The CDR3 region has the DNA TGTGCCAGCGGTCTAAGTTGGGGGGATGAAGCTTTCTTT. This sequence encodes CASGLSWGDEAFF.

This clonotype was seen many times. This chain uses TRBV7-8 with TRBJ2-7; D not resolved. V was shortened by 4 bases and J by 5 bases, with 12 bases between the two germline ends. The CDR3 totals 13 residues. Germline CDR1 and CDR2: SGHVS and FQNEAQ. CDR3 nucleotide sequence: TGTGCCAGCAGCTCGTTGGGCGTGGACGAGCAGTACTTC. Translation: CASSSLGVDEQYF.

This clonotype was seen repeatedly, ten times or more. The CDR3 sequence is CSARGIRTFASTDTQYF. CDR3 nucleotides: TGCAGTGCTAGAGGAATCCGAACGTTCGCTAGCACAGATACGCAGTATTTT. The chain couples TRBV20-1 to TRBJ2-3; D call uncertain. CDR1 and CDR2 (germline): DFQATT, SNEGSKA (reference sequence). This CDR3 is 17 amino acids long. Deletions cut 1 base from V and 0 bases from J, with 17 bases between.

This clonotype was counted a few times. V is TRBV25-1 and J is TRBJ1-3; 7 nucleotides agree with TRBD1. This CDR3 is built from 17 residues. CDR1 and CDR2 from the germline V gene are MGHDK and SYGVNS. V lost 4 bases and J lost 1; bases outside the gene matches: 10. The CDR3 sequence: CASSGPDRAWSGNTIYF. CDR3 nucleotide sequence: TGTGCCAGCAGTGGGCCTGACAGGGCATGGTCTGGAAACACCATATATTTT.

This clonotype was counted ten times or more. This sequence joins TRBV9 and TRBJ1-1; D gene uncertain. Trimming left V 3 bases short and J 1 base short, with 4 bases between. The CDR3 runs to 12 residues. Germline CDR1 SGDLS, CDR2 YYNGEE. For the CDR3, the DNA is TGTGCCAGCAGCGGACAGAACACTGAAGCTTTCTTT. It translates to CASSGQNTEAFF.

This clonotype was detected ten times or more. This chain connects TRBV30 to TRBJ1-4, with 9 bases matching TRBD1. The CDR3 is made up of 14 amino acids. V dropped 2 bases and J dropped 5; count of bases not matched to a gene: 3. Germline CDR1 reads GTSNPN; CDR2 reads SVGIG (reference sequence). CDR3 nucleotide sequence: TGTGCCTGGAGTCATGGACAGGGGAATGAAAAACTGTTTTTT. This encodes CAWSHGQGNEKLFF.

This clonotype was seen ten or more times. DNA of the CDR3: TGTGCCAGCAGTGAAGGGAGTCGGGGCGAGCAGTACTTC. Protein: CASSEGSRGEQYF. The chain is built from TRBV2 and TRBJ2-7, with a possible D match to TRBD2 (5 bases). CDR1 and CDR2 from the germline V gene are SNHLY and FYNNEI. V lost 1 base, J lost 6 bases, and 10 bases lay in between. CDR3 size: 13 residues.

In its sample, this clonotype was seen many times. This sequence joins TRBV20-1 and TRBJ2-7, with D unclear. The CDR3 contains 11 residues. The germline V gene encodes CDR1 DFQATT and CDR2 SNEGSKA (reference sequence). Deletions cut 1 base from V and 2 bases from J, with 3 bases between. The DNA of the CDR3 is TGCAGTGCTAGAGGGACCTACGAGCAGTACTTC. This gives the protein CSARGTYEQYF.

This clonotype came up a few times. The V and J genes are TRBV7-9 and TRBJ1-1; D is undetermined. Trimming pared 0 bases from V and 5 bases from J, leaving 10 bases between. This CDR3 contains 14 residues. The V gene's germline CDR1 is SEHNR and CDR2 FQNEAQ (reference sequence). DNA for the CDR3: TGTGCCAGCAGCTTAGCATCCGGGCGGACTGAAGCTTTCTTT. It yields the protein CASSLASGRTEAFF.

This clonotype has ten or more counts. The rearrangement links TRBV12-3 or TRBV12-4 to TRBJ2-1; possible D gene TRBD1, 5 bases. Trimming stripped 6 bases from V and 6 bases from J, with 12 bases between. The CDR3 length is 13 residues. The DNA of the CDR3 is TGTGCCAGCAGGGGTGGGGCCCTCAATGAGCAGTTCTTC. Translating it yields CASRGGALNEQFF.

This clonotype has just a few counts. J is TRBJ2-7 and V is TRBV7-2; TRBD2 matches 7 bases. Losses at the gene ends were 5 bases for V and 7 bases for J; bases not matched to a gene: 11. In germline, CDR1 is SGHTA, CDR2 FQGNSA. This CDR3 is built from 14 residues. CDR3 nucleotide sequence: TGTGCCAGCAGCCCCCGGGAGTTGGGGGGGGAGCAGTACTTC. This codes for CASSPRELGGEQYF. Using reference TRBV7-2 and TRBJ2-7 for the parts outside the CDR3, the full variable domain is GAGVSQSPSNKVTEKGKDVELRCDPISGHTALYWYRQSLGQGLEFLIYFQGNSAPDKSGLPSDRFSAERTGGSVSTLTIQRTQQEDSAVYLCASSPRELGGEQYFGPGTRLTVT.

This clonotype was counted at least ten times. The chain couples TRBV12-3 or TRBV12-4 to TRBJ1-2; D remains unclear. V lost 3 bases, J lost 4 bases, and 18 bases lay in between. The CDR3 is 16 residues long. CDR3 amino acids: CASSFPYQARGYGYTF. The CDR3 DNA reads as TGTGCCAGCAGTTTCCCCTATCAGGCCCGGGGCTATGGCTACACCTTC.

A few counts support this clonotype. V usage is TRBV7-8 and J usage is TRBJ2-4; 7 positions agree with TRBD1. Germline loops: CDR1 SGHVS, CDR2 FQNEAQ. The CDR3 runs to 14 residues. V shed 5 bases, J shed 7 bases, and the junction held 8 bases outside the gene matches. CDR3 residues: CASSDDREYNIQYF. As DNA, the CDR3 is TGTGCCAGCAGCGACGACAGGGAGTACAACATTCAGTACTTC.

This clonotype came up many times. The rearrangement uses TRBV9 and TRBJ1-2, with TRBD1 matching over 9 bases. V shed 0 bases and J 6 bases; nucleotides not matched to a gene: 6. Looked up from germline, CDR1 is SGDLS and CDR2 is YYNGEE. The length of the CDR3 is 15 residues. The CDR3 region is CASSVAGQGANGYTF. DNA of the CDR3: TGTGCCAGCAGCGTAGCGGGACAGGGTGCAAATGGCTACACCTTC. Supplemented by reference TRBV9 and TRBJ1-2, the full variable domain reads DSGVTQTPKHLITATGQRVTLRCSPRSGDLSVYWYQQSLDQGLQFLIQYYNGEERAKGNILERFSAQQFPDLHSELNLSSLELGDSALYFCASSVAGQGANGYTFGSGTRLTVV.

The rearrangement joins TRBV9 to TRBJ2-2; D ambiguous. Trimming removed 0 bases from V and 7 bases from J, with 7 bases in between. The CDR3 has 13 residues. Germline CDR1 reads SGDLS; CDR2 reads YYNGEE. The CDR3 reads CASSVALVGELFF. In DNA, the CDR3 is TGTGCCAGCAGCGTAGCCCTTGTCGGGGAGCTGTTTTTT.

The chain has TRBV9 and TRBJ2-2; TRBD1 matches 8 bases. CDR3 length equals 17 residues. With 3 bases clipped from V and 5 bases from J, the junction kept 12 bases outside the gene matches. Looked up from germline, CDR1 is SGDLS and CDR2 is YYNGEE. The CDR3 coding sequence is TGTGCCAGCAGCGCAACCGGTAGCAGGGGGCGAACCGGGGAGCTGTTTTTT. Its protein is CASSATGSRGRTGELFF.

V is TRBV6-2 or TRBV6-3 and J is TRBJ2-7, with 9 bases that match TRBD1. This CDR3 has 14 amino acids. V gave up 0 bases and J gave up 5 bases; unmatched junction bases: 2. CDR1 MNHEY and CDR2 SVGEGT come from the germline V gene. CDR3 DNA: TGTGCCAGCAGTTACTCCGGGACAGGGAACGAGCAGTACTTC. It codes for CASSYSGTGNEQYF.

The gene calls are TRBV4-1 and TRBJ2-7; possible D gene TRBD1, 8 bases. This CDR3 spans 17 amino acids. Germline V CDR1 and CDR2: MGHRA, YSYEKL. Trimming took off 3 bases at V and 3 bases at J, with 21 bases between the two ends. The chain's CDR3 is CASSHPKQGGLSYEQYF. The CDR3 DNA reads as TGCGCCAGCAGCCATCCGAAACAGGGGGGGCTTAGCTACGAGCAGTACTTC.

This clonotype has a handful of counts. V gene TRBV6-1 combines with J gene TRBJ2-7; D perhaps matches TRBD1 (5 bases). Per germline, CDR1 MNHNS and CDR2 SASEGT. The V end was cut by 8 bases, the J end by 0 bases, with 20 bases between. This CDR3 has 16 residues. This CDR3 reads CASASSKAGFSYEQYF. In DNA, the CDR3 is TGTGCCAGCGCCTCCTCTAAGGCAGGGTTCTCCTACGAGCAGTACTTC.

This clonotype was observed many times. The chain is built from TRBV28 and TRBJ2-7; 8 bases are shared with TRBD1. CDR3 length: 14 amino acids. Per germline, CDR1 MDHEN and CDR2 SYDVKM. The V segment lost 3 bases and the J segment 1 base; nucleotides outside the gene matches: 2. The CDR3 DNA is TGTGCCAGCAGTTTGGGACAGGCTTCCTACGAGCAGTACTTC. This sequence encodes CASSLGQASYEQYF.

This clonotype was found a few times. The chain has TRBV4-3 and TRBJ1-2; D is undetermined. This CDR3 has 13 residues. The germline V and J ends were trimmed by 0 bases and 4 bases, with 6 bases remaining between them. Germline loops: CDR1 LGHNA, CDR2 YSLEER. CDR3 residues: CASSQDRVYGYTF. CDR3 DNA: TGCGCCAGCAGCCAAGACCGAGTCTATGGCTACACCTTC.

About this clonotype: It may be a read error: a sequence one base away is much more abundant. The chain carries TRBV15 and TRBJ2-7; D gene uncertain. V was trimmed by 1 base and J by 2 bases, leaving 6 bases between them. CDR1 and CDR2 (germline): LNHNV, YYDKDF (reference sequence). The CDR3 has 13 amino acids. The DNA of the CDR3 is TGTGCCACCAGCAGAGGGGATACCTACGAGCAGTACTTC. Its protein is CATSRGDTYEQYF.

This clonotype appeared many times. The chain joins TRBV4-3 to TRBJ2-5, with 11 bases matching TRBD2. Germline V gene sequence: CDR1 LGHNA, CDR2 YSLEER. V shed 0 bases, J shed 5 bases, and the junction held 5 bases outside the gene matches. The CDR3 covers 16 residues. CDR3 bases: TGCGCCAGCAGCCAAGATCCCCCTAGCGGGAGGGAGACCCAGTACTTC. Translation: CASSQDPPSGRETQYF.

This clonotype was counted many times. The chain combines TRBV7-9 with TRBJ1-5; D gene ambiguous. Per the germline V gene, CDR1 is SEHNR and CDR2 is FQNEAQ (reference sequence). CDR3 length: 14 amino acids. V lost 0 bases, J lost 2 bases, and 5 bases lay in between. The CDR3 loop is CASSLAFGNQPQHF. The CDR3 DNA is TGTGCCAGCAGCTTAGCCTTTGGCAATCAGCCCCAGCATTTT.

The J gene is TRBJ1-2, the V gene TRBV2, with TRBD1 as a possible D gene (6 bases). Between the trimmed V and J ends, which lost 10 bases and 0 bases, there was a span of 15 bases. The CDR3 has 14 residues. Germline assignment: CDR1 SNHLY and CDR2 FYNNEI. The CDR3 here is CATTADRPNYGYTF. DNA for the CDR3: TGTGCCACGACCGCGGACAGACCTAACTATGGCTACACCTTC.

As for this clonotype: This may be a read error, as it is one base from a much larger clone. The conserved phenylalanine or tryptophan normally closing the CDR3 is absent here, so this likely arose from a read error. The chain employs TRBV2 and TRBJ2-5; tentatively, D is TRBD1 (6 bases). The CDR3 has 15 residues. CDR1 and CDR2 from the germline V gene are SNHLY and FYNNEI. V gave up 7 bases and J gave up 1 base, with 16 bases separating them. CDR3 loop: CASKVRGKFQETQYL. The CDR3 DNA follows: TGTGCCAGCAAGGTCAGGGGAAAATTCCAAGAGACCCAGTACTTA.

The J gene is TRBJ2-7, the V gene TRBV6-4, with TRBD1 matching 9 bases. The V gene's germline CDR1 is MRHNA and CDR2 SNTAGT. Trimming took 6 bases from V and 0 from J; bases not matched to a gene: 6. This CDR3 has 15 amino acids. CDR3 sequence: CASRGDRASSYEQYF. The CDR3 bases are TGTGCCAGCAGGGGGGACAGGGCAAGCTCCTACGAGCAGTACTTC.